This T cell receptor beta chain was identified in a study of Ad26.COV2.S vaccination and SARS-CoV-2 variants. Regarding the study as a whole: People who got the vaccine or the placebo had similar non-spike TCR breadth.

This CDR3 is built from 14 residues. Per the germline V gene, CDR1 is SGHVS and CDR2 is FQNEAQ. V was clipped by 2 bases and J by 3 bases; unmatched bases: 1. With respect to this clone: Its antigen remains unknown.

TCRdb's copy holds only in-frame clones and misses some; the assay was immunoSEQ multiplex PCR. The sample lists about 400,000 clones, roughly 90% occurring once. Treatment: 19 received Ad26.COV2.S at low or high dose, single or two shots; several received placebo; per-sample allocation not given. Collection of samples fell on day 63 after the first vaccine or placebo injection. Within Boston, the person who donated was an adult of 18-55 years. The sequences come from peripheral blood, collected in a trial of Ad26.COV2.S vaccine versus placebo. The receptor's source is a person aged 18-65 years who received the Ad26.COV2.S COVID-19 vaccine or a placebo. The chain links TRBV7-8 to TRBJ2-7; 10 bases match TRBD1. The CDR3 loop reads CASSLRDRGYEQYF. CDR3 sequence (DNA): TGTGCCAGCAGCTTAAGGGACAGGGGCTACGAGCAGTACTTC.